The 29 T cell receptor beta chains below were found in one sample sequenced in a study of T cell responses to AZD1222 COVID-19 vaccine. Only in-frame clones appear in the TCRdb table, and some are missing; sequencing was by immunoSEQ multiplex PCR. This sample has about 120,000 clones, with 85% to 90% found just once. This material consisted of peripheral blood, taken on day 0 of AZD1222 vaccination. The receptors originated from an adult in good health.

This chain connects TRBV18 to TRBJ1-2, with D perhaps matching TRBD1 (6 bases). CDR1 is KGHSH, CDR2 LQKENI, per germline. This CDR3 has 13 residues. Trimming stripped 4 bases from V and 7 bases from J, with 13 bases between. CDR3 in DNA: TGTGCCAGCTCACAGGACAGCGCGGGTGGCTACACCTTC. It is translated as CASSQDSAGGYTF. Full variable domain (outside the CDR3, taken from reference TRBV18 and TRBJ1-2): NAGVMQNPRHLVRRRGQEARLRCSPMKGHSHVYWYRQLPEEGLKFMVYLQKENIIDESGMPKERFSAEFPKEGPSILRIQQVVRGDSAAYFCASSQDSAGGYTFGSGTRLTVV.

The genes are TRBV5-6 and TRBJ2-1, with 14 bases matching TRBD2. The CDR3 is 16 amino acids. CDR1 and CDR2 (germline): SGHDT, YYEEEE. Losses at the gene ends were 4 bases for V and 12 bases for J; bases not matched to a gene: 12. The CDR3 spells CASSGKGLAGVDRQFF. As DNA, the CDR3 is TGTGCCAGCAGCGGAAAGGGACTAGCGGGAGTGGATCGGCAGTTCTTC.

The genes are TRBV5-8 and TRBJ1-3; D ambiguous. Germline-derived CDR1 and CDR2 are SGHTS and YDEGEE. The length of the CDR3 is 15 residues. V was clipped by 4 bases and J by 0 bases, with 11 bases between them. The CDR3 DNA sequence: TGTGCCAGCAGCCCGCGGGTGAGCTCTGGAAACACCATATATTTT. This codes for CASSPRVSSGNTIYF.

This clone was recorded once. The chain carries TRBV7-2 and TRBJ2-3, with 9 bases lining up with TRBD2. CDR1 is SGHTA and CDR2 is FQGNSA in the germline V gene. The V and J ends lost 1 base and 4 bases, in that order; junction bases with no gene match: 9. This CDR3 has 17 residues. This chain's CDR3 is CASSLDGSGSRADTQYF. The CDR3 DNA follows: TGTGCCAGCAGCTTAGACGGTAGCGGGAGTCGGGCAGATACGCAGTATTTT.

The CDR3 DNA is TGTGCCAGCAGCCCGGGACAGGGTGCCCTAAACTATGGCTACACCTTC. It specifies CASSPGQGALNYGYTF. The chain employs TRBV7-9 and TRBJ1-2, with 9 bases lining up with TRBD1. Trimming cost V 5 bases and J 2 bases; bases outside gene matches: 9. Germline V gene sequence: CDR1 SEHNR, CDR2 FQNEAQ (reference sequence). The length of the CDR3 is 16 residues.

CDR3 sequence (DNA): TGTGCCACCAGTGATCCCCCCCCGCCCCTCCACTTT. Residues: CATSDPPPPLHF. The chain links TRBV24-1 to TRBJ1-6, with no clear D. CDR1 and CDR2 from the germline V gene are KGHDR and SFDVKD. This CDR3 contains 12 residues. Between the trimmed V and J ends, which lost 3 bases and 13 bases, there was a span of 9 bases.

V gene TRBV4-1 combines with J gene TRBJ1-4; 9 nucleotides match TRBD1. V shed 4 bases, J shed 0 bases, and the junction held 9 bases outside the gene matches. This CDR3 spans 18 amino acids. CDR1 MGHRA and CDR2 YSYEKL come from the germline V gene. The CDR3 protein is CASSRTPGQGATNEKLFF. CDR3 nucleotides: TGCGCCAGCAGCCGTACTCCGGGACAGGGAGCAACTAATGAAAAACTGTTTTTT.

The V and J genes are TRBV9 and TRBJ2-1; 7 positions agree with TRBD1. CDR1 SGDLS and CDR2 YYNGEE come from the germline V gene. Trimming removed 4 bases from V and 7 bases from J; junction bases left unmatched: 8. The CDR3 sequence is 14 residues long. The CDR3 DNA sequence: TGTGCCAGCAGCCCTCACAGGGGTCGAAATGAGCAGTTCTTC. Translated: CASSPHRGRNEQFF.

The chain couples TRBV15 to TRBJ2-3; D not resolved. This CDR3 is 15 amino acids long. Germline lookup yields CDR1 LNHNV and CDR2 YYDKDF (reference sequence). Between the trimmed V and J ends, which lost 1 base and 5 bases, there was a span of 13 bases. CDR3: CATSRGWGARDTQYF. The CDR3 DNA sequence: TGTGCCACCAGCAGAGGGTGGGGTGCGAGAGATACGCAGTATTTT.

This clone appeared once. The chain's CDR3 is CASSPGRRGGELFF. In DNA form, the CDR3 reads TGTGCCAGTAGTCCGGGTCGAAGAGGCGGGGAGCTGTTTTTT. The chain uses TRBV19 and TRBJ2-2; the D is unclear. CDR3 length: 14 amino acids. CDR1 is LNHDA and CDR2 is SQIVND in the germline V gene (reference sequence). The V end was cut by 5 bases, the J end by 7 bases, with 14 bases between.

The chain's CDR3 is CASSPGYTGDEQFF. As DNA, the CDR3 is TGTGCCAGCAGCCCCGGATACACGGGCGATGAGCAGTTCTTC. The genes are TRBV7-9 and TRBJ2-1; D remains unclear. Germline CDR1 SEHNR, CDR2 FQNEAQ (reference sequence). This CDR3 is 14 amino acids long. V was clipped by 5 bases and J by 8 bases, with 16 bases between them. The complete variable domain, with remaining parts taken from reference TRBV7-9 and TRBJ2-1, reads DTGVSQNPRHKITKRGQNVTFRCDPISEHNRLYWYRQTLGQGPEFLTYFQNEAQLEKSRLLSDRFSAERPKGSFSTLEIQRTEQGDSAMYLCASSPGYTGDEQFFGPGTRLTVL.

A few counts support this clone. V is TRBV7-2 and J is TRBJ1-6; D is possibly TRBD1 (5 bases). CDR1 SGHTA and CDR2 FQGNSA come from the germline V gene. The CDR3 length is 15 residues. V was shortened by 1 base and J by 7 bases, with 11 bases between the two germline ends. CDR3 sequence (DNA): TGTGCCAGCAGCTTAGTTTGGAAGGGGAATTCACCCCTCCACTTT. It specifies CASSLVWKGNSPLHF.

This chain links TRBV6-2 or TRBV6-3 with TRBJ2-4; no firm D call. This CDR3 region has 15 residues. CDR1 MNHEY and CDR2 SVGEGT come from the germline V gene. With 3 bases removed from V and 3 bases from J, the gap between germline ends came to 12 bases. In DNA, the CDR3 is TGTGCCAGCAGTTATGAGACCCTGAGCAAAAACATTCAGTACTTC. Encoded protein: CASSYETLSKNIQYF.

The V gene is TRBV12-5, the J gene TRBJ1-2; weak D call: TRBD1 (5 bases). There are 13 residues in the CDR3. With 3 bases removed from V and 8 bases from J, the gap between germline ends came to 13 bases. Germline V gene lookup returns CDR1 LGHNT and CDR2 FRNRAP. The CDR3 loop is CASGFARGRGYTF. The CDR3 nucleotides read TGTGCTAGTGGTTTCGCGCGGGGCAGGGGCTACACCTTC.

Only a few counts were recorded for this clone. The J gene is TRBJ1-2, the V gene TRBV5-1, with a weak D call TRBD1 (6 bases). Germline V gene sequence: CDR1 SGHRS, CDR2 YFSETQ. The CDR3 is 15 residues long. V lost 3 bases, J lost 0 bases, and 12 bases lay in between. CDR3 amino acids: CASSSGDTPNYGYTF. The CDR3 nucleotides are TGCGCCAGCAGCTCGGGGGACACCCCTAACTATGGCTACACCTTC.

This chain uses TRBV6-5 with TRBJ2-7; D call uncertain. Per germline, CDR1 MNHEY and CDR2 SVGAGI. V shed 0 bases and J shed 2 bases, with 11 bases lying between them. CDR3 length equals 15 residues. CDR3 amino acids: CASSYSSNSPYEQYF. DNA for the CDR3: TGTGCCAGCAGTTACTCGAGTAACAGCCCCTACGAGCAGTACTTC.

This clone appeared a few times. The chain is built from TRBV2 and TRBJ2-4; TRBD2 matches 7 bases. Germline V CDR1 and CDR2: SNHLY, FYNNEI. J was trimmed by 3 bases and V by 8 bases; bases with no gene match: 4. The CDR3 loop spans 13 amino acids. Here the CDR3 reads CASAGDGKNIQYF. CDR3 DNA: TGTGCCAGCGCGGGGGATGGCAAAAACATTCAGTACTTC. Supplemented by reference TRBV2 and TRBJ2-4, the full variable domain reads EPEVTQTPSHQVTQMGQEVILRCVPISNHLYFYWYRQILGQKVEFLVSFYNNEISEKSEIFDDQFSVERPDGSNFTLKIRSTKLEDSAMYFCASAGDGKNIQYFGAGTRLSVL.

CDR3 sequence reads: CASSPTSGFTYEQYF. The CDR3 DNA sequence: TGTGCCAGTAGCCCCACCAGCGGCTTTACCTACGAGCAGTACTTC. This chain connects TRBV19 to TRBJ2-7; D might be TRBD2 (5 bases). The V gene's germline CDR1 is LNHDA and CDR2 SQIVND (reference sequence). CDR3 length: 15 residues. Trimming stripped 6 bases from V and 2 bases from J, with 17 bases between.

This chain uses TRBV7-2 with TRBJ2-7; TRBD2 matches at 14 bases. Trimming cost V 5 bases and J 2 bases; bases outside gene matches: 11. The V gene's germline CDR1 is SGHTA and CDR2 FQGNSA. This CDR3 region has 18 residues. CDR3 coding DNA: TGTGCCAGCAGCCGCGGGACTAGCGGGAGTCGCGCCCCCTACGAGCAGTACTTC. It specifies CASSRGTSGSRAPYEQYF.

V gene TRBV7-3 combines with J gene TRBJ2-1; D unresolved. This CDR3 spans 13 amino acids. The V end was cut by 2 bases, the J end by 5 bases, with 7 bases between. Germline CDR1 SGHTA, CDR2 FQGTGA. For the CDR3, the DNA is TGTGCCAGCAGCTTACGCGTGAACAATGAGCAGTTCTTC. Protein sequence: CASSLRVNNEQFF. The full variable domain, with the rest looked up from reference TRBV7-3 and TRBJ2-1, is GAGVSQTPSNKVTEKGKYVELRCDPISGHTALYWYRQSLGQGPEFLIYFQGTGAADDSGLPNDRFFAVRPEGSVSTLKIQRTERGDSAVYLCASSLRVNNEQFFGPGTRLTVL.

The rearrangement uses TRBV2 and TRBJ2-3; 9 nucleotides agree with TRBD2. This CDR3 spans 17 amino acids. Germline V gives CDR1 SNHLY, CDR2 FYNNEI. The V and J ends lost 7 bases and 7 bases, in that order; junction bases with no gene match: 18. The CDR3 sequence is CASNKLAGSSNVNTQYF. In nucleotides, the CDR3 is TGTGCCAGCAATAAGCTAGCGGGGTCCTCTAATGTAAATACGCAGTATTTT. The complete variable domain, with remaining parts taken from reference TRBV2 and TRBJ2-3, reads EPEVTQTPSHQVTQMGQEVILRCVPISNHLYFYWYRQILGQKVEFLVSFYNNEISEKSEIFDDQFSVERPDGSNFTLKIRSTKLEDSAMYFCASNKLAGSSNVNTQYFGPGTRLTVL.

This chain links TRBV28 with TRBJ1-2; D call uncertain. The V gene lost 8 bases and the J gene lost 6 bases, with 13 bases spanning the gap. CDR3 size: 12 residues. Germline V gene sequence: CDR1 MDHEN, CDR2 SYDVKM. The CDR3 nucleotides read TGTGCCAGCTCTCTGGAGTATGATGGCTACACCTTC. This encodes CASSLEYDGYTF.

As to this clone: A junction end diverges from the germline sequence, so it may reflect a read error. This rearrangement joins TRBV7-7 to TRBJ2-1, with 7 nucleotides matching TRBD2. Germline CDR1 SSHAT, CDR2 FNYEAQ (reference sequence). The CDR3 is made up of 15 amino acids. The CDR3 DNA reads TGTGCTAGCAGCCAGAGCGGGACTTCCTACAATGAGCAGTTCTTC. Its translation is CASSQSGTSYNEQFF.

The rearrangement joins TRBV6-5 to TRBJ2-2; TRBD2 matches 7 bases. Germline lookup yields CDR1 MNHEY and CDR2 SVGAGI. CDR3 size: 16 residues. J gave up 1 base and V 2 bases, and 4 bases lay outside the gene matches. The CDR3 loop is CASSYGAGRNTGELFF. As DNA, the CDR3 is TGTGCCAGCAGTTACGGAGCGGGAAGGAACACCGGGGAGCTGTTTTTT.

The table lists this clone with a few counts. CDR3 region: CAIRDREYNEQFF. The CDR3 DNA sequence: TGTGCCATCAGGGACAGGGAATACAATGAGCAGTTCTTC. The chain is built from TRBV10-3 and TRBJ2-1; 8 bases match TRBD1. The CDR3 is 13 amino acids. Germline V lookup: CDR1 ENHRY, CDR2 SYGVKD. V trimming: 6 bases; J trimming: 4 bases; junction bases outside the gene matches: 2.

The V and J genes are TRBV27 and TRBJ2-6; TRBD1 matches 10 bases. V trimming: 5 bases; J trimming: 10 bases; junction bases outside the gene matches: 2. CDR3 length: 13 residues. The germline V gene has CDR1 MNHEY and CDR2 SMNVEV (reference sequence). In DNA, the CDR3 is TGTGCCAGCAGTGGGACAGGGGATAACGTCCTGACTTTC. This codes for CASSGTGDNVLTF.

The chain couples TRBV10-3 to TRBJ1-3; D ambiguous. The CDR3 is 14 residues long. V lost 6 bases to trimming and J lost 2 bases, with 11 bases between them. Germline CDR1 is ENHRY and CDR2 is SYGVKD. CDR3 sequence: CAIRKEGTGNTIYF. Written as DNA, the CDR3 is TGTGCCATCAGGAAGGAAGGAACTGGAAACACCATATATTTT.

This chain joins TRBV4-3 and TRBJ2-3; TRBD2 might be the D (6 bases). CDR3 length equals 14 residues. In germline, CDR1 is LGHNA, CDR2 YSLEER. V lost 0 bases and J 3 bases, leaving 7 bases between the germline ends. CDR3 sequence reads: CASSQDGGTDTQYF. The CDR3, as DNA: TGCGCCAGCAGCCAAGATGGGGGGACAGATACGCAGTATTTT.

The J gene is TRBJ1-1, the V gene TRBV12-3 or TRBV12-4, with D tentatively TRBD1 (5 bases). This CDR3 comprises 13 residues. Trimming left V 4 bases short and J 7 bases short, with 13 bases between. CDR3 in DNA: TGTGCCAGCAGTTCTGGACGGGGGGGTGAAGCTTTCTTT. Amino acids: CASSSGRGGEAFF.